Listed here are 18 T cell receptor beta chains from one sample, sequenced in a study of T cell responses to AZD1222 COVID-19 vaccine. Method: immunoSEQ multiplex PCR; TCRdb's copy keeps in-frame clones and lacks some. The sample lists 15,000 to 20,000 clones; roughly 86% were seen once. The input for sequencing was peripheral blood, taken 28 days after the second AZD1222 dose. These receptors came from an adult who received the AZD1222 COVID-19 vaccine.

This clone was counted a single time. This rearrangement joins TRBV9 to TRBJ2-1; D is uncertain. Looked up from germline, CDR1 is SGDLS and CDR2 is YYNGEE. The V gene lost 0 bases and the J gene lost 6 bases, with 10 bases spanning the gap. This CDR3 comprises 14 residues. CDR3 residues: CASSVVGLPNEQFF. CDR3 sequence (DNA): TGTGCCAGCAGCGTAGTTGGTCTTCCCAATGAGCAGTTCTTC.

The chain recombines TRBV2 with TRBJ2-1; D not resolved. The germline CDR1 and CDR2 sequences are SNHLY and FYNNEI. V lost 3 bases and J 0 bases, leaving 6 bases between the germline ends. The CDR3 totals 14 residues. CDR3 sequence (DNA): TGTGCCAGCAGTGAGTGGAGCTCCTACAATGAGCAGTTCTTC. This codes for CASSEWSSYNEQFF.

J is TRBJ2-5 and V is TRBV27, with 15 bases lining up with TRBD2. The CDR3 extends over 22 amino acids. The junction had 16 bases not matched to a gene; V was cut back by 0 bases and J by 2 bases. Germline CDR1 reads MNHEY; CDR2 reads SMNVEV (reference sequence). The CDR3 region is CASSLSPPLPGLAGGGQETQYF. The CDR3 bases are TGTGCCAGCAGTTTATCACCTCCATTACCGGGACTAGCGGGAGGCGGACAAGAGACCCAGTACTTC.

This chain connects TRBV4-1 to TRBJ1-5; TRBD1 matches at 7 bases. Germline V CDR1 and CDR2: MGHRA, YSYEKL. The J segment lost 5 bases and the V segment lost 5 bases, leaving 6 bases of the junction unmatched. This CDR3 has 14 residues. CDR3 in DNA: TGCGCCAGCAGCTTACAGGGGAAGGATCAGCCCCAGCATTTT. Its translation is CASSLQGKDQPQHF.

This clone was found a few times. As DNA, the CDR3 is TGTGCCAGCAAGGCGGAAAAAGCTCCCCTCCACTTT. Its translation: CASKAEKAPLHF. V usage is TRBV2 and J usage is TRBJ1-6, with D uncertain. Germline CDR1 SNHLY, CDR2 FYNNEI. This CDR3 spans 12 amino acids. The V gene lost 7 bases and the J gene lost 13 bases, with 14 bases spanning the gap.

In its sample, this clone was seen a few times. The V call is TRBV19, the J call TRBJ2-6; D gene uncertain. The CDR3 has 14 amino acids. Trimming took 4 bases from V and 1 from J, leaving 5 bases between them. CDR1 LNHDA and CDR2 SQIVND come from the germline V gene (reference sequence). CDR3 in DNA: TGTGCCAGTAGTACGAAGTCTGGGGCCAACGTCCTGACTTTC. Amino acid sequence: CASSTKSGANVLTF.

This chain connects TRBV5-1 to TRBJ1-6; D is uncertain. V lost 4 bases, J lost 7 bases, and 12 bases lay in between. CDR1 and CDR2 (germline): SGHRS, YFSETQ. This CDR3 is built from 14 residues. CDR3 protein: CASSPPSHNSPLHF. The CDR3 DNA is TGCGCCAGCAGCCCGCCCAGCCACAATTCACCCCTCCACTTT.

The chain employs TRBV6-4 and TRBJ2-1, with 11 positions matching TRBD2. Germline CDR1 reads MRHNA; CDR2 reads SNTAGT. The CDR3 sequence is 16 residues long. Trimming cost V 2 bases and J 4 bases; bases outside gene matches: 4. In DNA, the CDR3 is TGTGCCAGCAGTGACGCCGGGACTAGCGGTTACAATGAGCAGTTCTTC. Its translation: CASSDAGTSGYNEQFF.

This rearrangement joins TRBV27 to TRBJ1-4; 11 bases line up with TRBD1. Germline values: CDR1 MNHEY, CDR2 SMNVEV (reference sequence). J lost 7 bases, V lost 2 bases, and 3 bases had no gene match. The CDR3 runs 15 residues. As DNA, the CDR3 is TGTGCCAGCAGTTTACCGGACAGGGGGCGTGAAAAACTGTTTTTT. Residues: CASSLPDRGREKLFF.

This sequence joins TRBV11-2 and TRBJ1-1; D unclear. CDR3 size: 13 residues. Trimming took 7 bases from V and 5 from J, leaving 14 bases between them. CDR1 SGHAT and CDR2 FQNNGV come from the germline V gene. The CDR3 DNA reads TGTGCCAGCACCCCATCCTCCGTTACTGAAGCTTTCTTT. This encodes CASTPSSVTEAFF.

The CDR3 loop reads CASSRGTDFDEQYV. The CDR3, as DNA: TGTGCCAGCTCCCGGGGTACGGACTTCGACGAGCAGTACGTC. This chain uses TRBV18 with TRBJ2-7; D might be TRBD2 (5 bases). Looked up from germline, CDR1 is KGHSH and CDR2 is LQKENI. V lost 6 bases and J lost 5, with 17 bases in between. The CDR3 is 14 residues long.

The chain is built from TRBV11-2 and TRBJ2-2; D is possibly TRBD1 (5 bases). CDR1 and CDR2 (germline): SGHAT, FQNNGV. The length of the CDR3 is 15 residues. Between the trimmed V and J ends, which lost 1 base and 2 bases, there was a span of 8 bases. The CDR3 reads CASSLVQANTGELFF. The CDR3, as DNA: TGTGCCAGCAGCTTAGTACAGGCCAACACCGGGGAGCTGTTTTTT.

DNA for the CDR3: TGTGCCAGCAGCTTAGGGCCGGGACTAGCGGGGGGGAAAAACATTCAGTACTTC. Translation: CASSLGPGLAGGKNIQYF. This chain joins TRBV11-2 and TRBJ2-4; 16 bases map to TRBD2. CDR1 and CDR2 (germline): SGHAT, FQNNGV. The trim removed 1 base at V and 4 bases at J, leaving 4 bases unmatched. This CDR3 has 18 amino acids.

The gene calls are TRBV10-1 and TRBJ2-7; 9 nucleotides align to TRBD2. The CDR3 spans 14 residues. Germline V lookup: CDR1 WNHNN, CDR2 SYGVQD (reference sequence). Trimming at V came to 8 bases and at J to 3 bases, leaving 8 bases not matched to a gene. The CDR3 DNA sequence: TGCGCCAGCCGATGGACTAGCGTCGGCTACGAGCAGTACTTC. It encodes CASRWTSVGYEQYF.

V usage is TRBV27 and J usage is TRBJ1-2; D is perhaps TRBD1 (6 bases). The CDR3 totals 13 residues. The germline CDR1 and CDR2 sequences are MNHEY and SMNVEV (reference sequence). Trimming pared 5 bases from V and 5 bases from J, leaving 12 bases between. CDR3 DNA sequence: TGTGCCAGCAGTCCGACACAGGGATATGGCTACACCTTC. Translated, it gives CASSPTQGYGYTF.

This sequence joins TRBV5-1 and TRBJ1-4, with 8 positions matching TRBD1. The length of the CDR3 is 16 residues. V shed 0 bases and J 8 bases; nucleotides not matched to a gene: 9. The germline V gene has CDR1 SGHRS and CDR2 YFSETQ. This CDR3 is CASSLGTRTGREKLFF. DNA of the CDR3: TGCGCCAGCAGCTTGGGGACTCGGACAGGGAGGGAAAAACTGTTTTTT.

The V call is TRBV6-6, the J call TRBJ2-7; 9 bases line up with TRBD2. The germline V gene has CDR1 MNHNY and CDR2 SVGAGI (reference sequence). This CDR3 comprises 13 residues. V gave up 5 bases and J gave up 7 bases; unmatched junction bases: 6. CDR3 DNA sequence: TGTGCCAGCAGTAATTTAGCGGGGGTGGAGCAGTACGTC. Translating it yields CASSNLAGVEQYV.

The chain links TRBV6-5 to TRBJ2-4; D ambiguous. Germline loops: CDR1 MNHEY, CDR2 SVGAGI. The CDR3 sequence is 13 residues long. V lost 10 bases to trimming and J lost 0 bases, with 10 bases between them. This CDR3 reads CATTAGAKNIQYF. Written as DNA, the CDR3 is TGTGCCACTACAGCCGGAGCCAAAAACATTCAGTACTTC.